Listed below are T cell receptor beta chains from one sample, sequenced in a study of blood T cell repertoires in COVID-19. Assay used: immunoSEQ multiplex PCR; TCRdb lists only in-frame clones, some missing. The sample lists 80,000 or so clones, 80% to 90% occurring once. The sequencing sample was made of peripheral blood. The receptor set was obtained from an elderly woman with acute or convalescent COVID-19. The conserved cysteine and the conserved F or W are not part of the CDR3 here. Each record gives: J gene, V gene, CDR3 protein.

TRBJ1-6,TRBV6-4,ASRVQAINNSPLH
TRBJ1-2,TRBV9,ASSPTAGNYGYT
TRBJ1-2,TRBV27,ASARGVLNYGYT
TRBJ1-3,TRBV6-1,ASSEDHYSGNTIY
TRBJ2-1,TRBV28,ASTSRGRPWGNEQF
TRBJ2-7,TRBV18,ASSPLGTGISYEQY
TRBJ2-3,TRBV2,ASSEIRDDTQY
TRBJ2-7,TRBV7-6,ASSRTSGGYEQY
TRBJ1-5,TRBV7-8,ASSKQDRGVSNQPQH
TRBJ1-2,TRBV6-2/TRBV6-3,ASSTDISGYT
TRBJ2-7,TRBV27,ASSLKPLRGTYEQY
TRBJ1-5,TRBV28,ASKQGDSRKPQH
TRBJ2-3,TRBV24-1,ATSDWAGEVTDTQY
TRBJ2-7,TRBV7-9,ASSLYGGATGEQY
TRBJ2-1,TRBV7-9,ASSPAGGDEQF
TRBJ2-7,TRBV7-9,ASSLEYWRVSYEQY
TRBJ1-2,TRBV3-1/TRBV3-2,ASSQATGLYGYT
TRBJ2-5,TRBV27,ASSYRGETQY
TRBJ2-5,TRBV11-3,ASSPEGTSGEKTQY
TRBJ1-4,TRBV27,ASSQQGDKLF
TRBJ2-2,TRBV3-1/TRBV3-2,ASSPGDPGELF
TRBJ1-3,TRBV3-1/TRBV3-2,ASSQPGQGGGNTIY
TRBJ1-1,TRBV5-4,ASSLNAGNTEAF
TRBJ1-4,TRBV5-6,ASSLSGVDEKLF
TRBJ2-6,TRBV7-6,ASSSGRGRSGAGANVLT
TRBJ2-4,TRBV6-5,ASRLGGGAKNIQY
TRBJ1-1,TRBV7-6,ASSLGSAGNTEAF